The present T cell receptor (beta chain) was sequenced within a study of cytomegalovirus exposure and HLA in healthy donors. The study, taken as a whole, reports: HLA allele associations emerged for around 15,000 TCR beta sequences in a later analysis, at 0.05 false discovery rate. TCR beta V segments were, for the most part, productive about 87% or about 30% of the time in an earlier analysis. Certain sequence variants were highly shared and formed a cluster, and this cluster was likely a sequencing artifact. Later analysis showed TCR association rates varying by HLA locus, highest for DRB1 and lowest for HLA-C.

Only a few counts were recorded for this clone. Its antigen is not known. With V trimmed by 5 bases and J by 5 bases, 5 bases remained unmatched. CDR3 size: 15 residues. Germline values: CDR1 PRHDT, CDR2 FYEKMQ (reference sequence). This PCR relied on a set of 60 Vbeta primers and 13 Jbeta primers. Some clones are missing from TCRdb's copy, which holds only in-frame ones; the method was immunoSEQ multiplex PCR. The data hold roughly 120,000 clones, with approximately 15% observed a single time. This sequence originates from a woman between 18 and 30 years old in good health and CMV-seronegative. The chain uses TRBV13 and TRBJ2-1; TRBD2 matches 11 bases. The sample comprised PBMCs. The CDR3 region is CASSLGLAGNNEQFF. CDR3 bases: TGTGCCAGCAGCCTTGGACTAGCGGGTAACAATGAGCAGTTCTTC.